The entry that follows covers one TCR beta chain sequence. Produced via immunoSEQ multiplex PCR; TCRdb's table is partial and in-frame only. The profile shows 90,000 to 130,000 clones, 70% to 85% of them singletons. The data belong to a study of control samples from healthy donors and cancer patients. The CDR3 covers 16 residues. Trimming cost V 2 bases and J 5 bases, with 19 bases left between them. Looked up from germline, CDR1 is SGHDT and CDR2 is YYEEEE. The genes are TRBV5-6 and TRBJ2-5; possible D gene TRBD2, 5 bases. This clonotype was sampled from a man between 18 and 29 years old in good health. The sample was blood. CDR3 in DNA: TGTGCCAGCAGCTTTTTCACGGGGAAGTTCGGGGAGACCCAGTACTTC. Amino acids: CASSFFTGKFGETQYF.